The clone carrying this TCR beta chain has only a few counts. Its target is unknown. The sample comes from a study of identical twins. General study findings and limits: Models, which agreed with sharing between unrelated individuals, nonetheless underestimated the out-of-frame TCR alpha sharing seen in monozygotic twins. Fewer insertions were carried by abundant cord blood beta clonotypes, but none was seen in memory repertoires.

This CDR3 contains 16 residues. With V trimmed by 4 bases and J by 5 bases, 14 bases remained unmatched. Germline-derived CDR1 and CDR2 are SGHKS and YYEKEE (reference sequence). TCRdb independently ran MiXCR on the 5' RACE reads; one entry per CDR3 protein. The sample shows 200,000 to 250,000 distinct CDR3 sequences, approximately 5.9% of them seen only once. This sample also appeared in a second study, on T cells expressing NK-cell markers. As that study records: A range of about 1.0-8% of CD8+ T cells consisted of dominant NKG2C+ clonotypes in several donors.

The V call is TRBV5-5, the J call TRBJ1-2, with 7 bases matching TRBD1. Sequencing used CD8+ T cells sorted from blood. This receptor was identified in a woman aged 18-30 years in good health. CDR3 DNA sequence: TGTGCCAGCAGCCCCTACCGGGAGGGGGCAGAGTATGGCTACACCTTC. Its translation: CASSPYREGAEYGYTF. Drawing the rest from reference TRBV5-5 and TRBJ1-2, the complete variable domain is DAGVTQSPTHLIKTRGQQVTLRCSPISGHKSVSWYQQVLGQGPQFIFQYYEKEERGRGNFPDRFSARQFPNYSSELNVNALLLGDSALYLCASSPYREGAEYGYTFGSGTRLTVV.